This T cell receptor beta chain was sequenced during a study of chemoradiotherapy in HPV16-positive cancers. Germline V lookup: CDR1 KGHSH, CDR2 LQKENI. The CDR3 loop spans 14 amino acids. V trimming: 3 bases; J trimming: 3 bases; junction bases outside the gene matches: 3. The protocol was immunoSEQ multiplex PCR, while the TCRdb copy is restricted to in-frame clones and leaves out a portion. The sample lists about 15,000 clones; roughly 86% were seen once. Study-level findings and limits: For HPV16-positive patients, expanding HPV-responsive T cells associated with longer recurrence-free survival.

A remark on this clone: Its specificity is not known.

Sample: blood, taken from a patient who underwent chemoradiotherapy. The source of this sequence is a human donor with HPV-associated anogenital cancer. The gene calls are TRBV18 and TRBJ2-7, with TRBD2 matching over 9 bases. This CDR3 is CASSPASGIYEQYF. In DNA, the CDR3 is TGTGCCAGCTCACCCGCTAGCGGGATCTACGAGCAGTACTTC.